The sequence of this T cell receptor beta chain was determined in a study of post-analysis software for immune sequencing data. Findings of the study overall: Roughly 5 TRBV segments, TRBV5-6, TRBV5-1 and TRBV20-1 among them, were found more frequent in patients than controls.

CDR1 is SGHVS, CDR2 FNYEAQ, per germline. This CDR3 is 16 amino acids long. Unique molecular identifiers were present in the TCR beta cDNA libraries. TCRdb itself ran the PCR reads through MiXCR, one entry per CDR3 protein. The sample lists 350,000 to 450,000 distinct CDR3 sequences, 30% to 45% occurring once. On this clonotype: Its antigen is not known. The junction departs from the called germline gene at one end, perhaps through a read error.

The origin of this receptor is a girl aged 10 to 17 with multiple sclerosis. J is TRBJ2-2 and V is TRBV7-6; TRBD1 is a possible D gene (6 bases). Sequencing input: blood. For the CDR3, the DNA is TGTGCCAGCAGCTTTGACAGGAACGCGAACACCGGGAAGCTGTTTTTT. Translation: CASSFDRNANTGKLFF.